The T cell receptor (beta chain) described here comes from a study of liver allograft versus peripheral blood T cells. Looking at the study overall: The authors compared T cell receptor repertoires in transplanted livers with those in the peripheral blood of recipients.

This clonotype is labeled medium-sized. From germline, CDR1 is KGHSH and CDR2 LQKENI. V shed 8 bases and J 3 bases; nucleotides not matched to a gene: 8. This CDR3 is built from 15 residues. Each CDR3 protein gets one entry after TCRdb re-called the reads with MiXCR. In the table there are about 8,400 distinct CDR3 sequences, over 15% of which are singletons. The receptor was derived from a human patient who had a liver transplant. A subset of T cells may come from the graft donor. The chain carries TRBV18 and TRBJ2-5; 11 nucleotides align to TRBD2. Written as DNA, the CDR3 is TGTGCCAGCGCACTACTAGCGGGAGTTGAAGAGACCCAGTACTTC. Translation: CASALLAGVEETQYF.